This paragraph reports one T cell receptor beta chain. The data were obtained in a study of cytomegalovirus exposure and HLA in healthy donors. The PCR employed 60 Vbeta primers together with 13 Jbeta primers. Some clones are missing from TCRdb's copy, which holds only in-frame ones; the method was immunoSEQ multiplex PCR. The data contain 120,000 to 150,000 clones, roughly 80% of them seen just once; the ten biggest clones take up 10% to 15%. The receptor was isolated from a man aged 35 to 55 in good health and CMV-seropositive. Specimen: PBMCs.

The CDR3 DNA is TGTGCCAGCAGCCCCGGCGTAGCGGGAGGGATAGTCAATGAGCAGTTCTTC. Translating gives CASSPGVAGGIVNEQFF. The chain carries TRBV7-3 and TRBJ2-1; 11 nucleotides align to TRBD2. CDR3 length: 17 residues. Germline V CDR1 and CDR2: SGHTA, FQGTGA. V was clipped by 5 bases and J by 6 bases; unmatched bases: 12. The full variable domain, completed using reference TRBV7-3 and TRBJ2-1, is GAGVSQTPSNKVTEKGKYVELRCDPISGHTALYWYRQSLGQGPEFLIYFQGTGAADDSGLPNDRFFAVRPEGSVSTLKIQRTERGDSAVYLCASSPGVAGGIVNEQFFGPGTRLTVL.